Listed here are 23 T cell receptor beta chains from one sample, sequenced in a study of regulatory T cells in long-lasting Graves disease. The time point here: newly diagnosed GD, antithyroid drugs for less than 3 months. PBMC-derived RNA was used for the TCR library. The authors built TCR beta libraries using iRepertoire HTBI primers and Arm-PCR of CDR3 regions. TCRdb re-analysed the multiplex PCR reads in MiXCR, keeping a single row per CDR3 protein. The sample carries roughly 220,000 distinct CDR3 sequences, approximately 16% recorded once. The sequencing used peripheral blood mononuclear cells (PBMCs), collected at new diagnosis, from a patient treated with antithyroid drugs. All receptors come from a female donor with Graves disease.

There are many counts of this clonotype. This chain links TRBV7-9 with TRBJ2-3, with TRBD1 matching 9 bases. With V trimmed by 5 bases and J by 2 bases, 8 bases remained unmatched. The CDR3 is made up of 16 amino acids. Germline loops: CDR1 SEHNR, CDR2 FQNEAQ (reference sequence). CDR3 residues: CASSTSRDRVTDTQYF. The CDR3 DNA reads as TGTGCCAGCAGCACATCCCGGGACAGGGTCACAGATACGCAGTATTTT.

In its sample, this clonotype was seen many times. The gene calls are TRBV20-1 and TRBJ2-1; TRBD2 matches 10 bases. The ends lost 1 base at V and 8 bases at J; junction bases unmatched: 11. CDR1 and CDR2 from the germline V gene are DFQATT and SNEGSKA (reference sequence). This CDR3 region has 16 residues. The CDR3 protein is CSARASGIAGGHEQFF. The CDR3 nucleotides are TGCAGTGCTAGAGCGAGTGGAATAGCGGGAGGCCATGAGCAGTTCTTC.

The rearrangement joins TRBV28 to TRBJ1-1; D may be TRBD1 (6 bases). V was clipped by 7 bases and J by 4 bases, with 13 bases between them. The CDR3 has 13 amino acids. In germline, CDR1 is MDHEN, CDR2 SYDVKM. CDR3 sequence: CASKTGASTEAFF. The CDR3 nucleotides read TGTGCCAGCAAAACGGGGGCAAGCACTGAAGCTTTCTTT.

This clonotype was counted many times. The rearrangement links TRBV12-3 or TRBV12-4 to TRBJ2-3; no definite D call. Deletions cut 3 bases from V and 2 bases from J, with 9 bases between. This CDR3 comprises 14 residues. The CDR3 DNA is TGTGCCAGCAGTTTCCGATTCCCCACAGATACGCAGTATTTT. Translating gives CASSFRFPTDTQYF.

This clonotype was picked up one time. The rearrangement joins TRBV12-3 or TRBV12-4 to TRBJ2-7; 9 bases map to TRBD1. This CDR3 is built from 14 residues. V lost 6 bases to trimming and J lost 4 bases; unmatched junction nucleotides: 7. The CDR3 loop is CASRQGQGLYEQYF. CDR3 bases: TGTGCCAGCAGACAGGGACAGGGATTATACGAGCAGTACTTC.

The table lists this clonotype with many counts. The V and J genes are TRBV20-1 and TRBJ2-1; maybe TRBD2 (5 bases). Between the trimmed V and J ends, which lost 3 bases and 6 bases, there was a span of 6 bases. Germline CDR1 reads DFQATT; CDR2 reads SNEGSKA (reference sequence). This CDR3 comprises 11 residues. CDR3 in DNA: TGCAGTGCTAGGACTATCAATGAGCAGTTCTTC. Residues: CSARTINEQFF.

This clonotype has a count of ten or more. The chain carries TRBV27 and TRBJ1-4, with 9 bases matching TRBD1. Germline CDR1 is MNHEY and CDR2 is SMNVEV (reference sequence). CDR3 length: 14 amino acids. J gave up 4 bases and V 4 bases, and 1 base lay outside the gene matches. CDR3 protein: CASSWGQGNEKLFF. The DNA of the CDR3 is TGTGCCAGCAGTTGGGGACAGGGTAATGAAAAACTGTTTTTT.

J is TRBJ2-7 and V is TRBV14; no reliable D call. The germline V gene has CDR1 SGHDN and CDR2 FVKESK. The CDR3 sequence is 15 residues long. V shed 0 bases and J shed 3 bases, with 12 bases lying between them. The CDR3 nucleotides are TGTGCCAGCAGCCAAGATGGGAACGGCTACTACGAGCAGTACTTC. Translated, it gives CASSQDGNGYYEQYF. Drawing the rest from reference TRBV14 and TRBJ2-7, the complete variable domain is EAGVTQFPSHSVIEKGQTVTLRCDPISGHDNLYWYRRVMGKEIKFLLHFVKESKQDESGMPNNRFLAERTGGTYSTLKVQPAELEDSGVYFCASSQDGNGYYEQYFGPGTRLTVT.

This clonotype was counted at least ten times. This chain joins TRBV6-1 and TRBJ2-7; D is unresolved. Germline V gene lookup returns CDR1 MNHNS and CDR2 SASEGT. The CDR3 is 12 amino acids. V shed 3 bases and J shed 1 base, with 4 bases lying between them. In DNA form, the CDR3 reads TGTGCCAGCAGTGATCTGTCCTACGAGCAGTACTTC. Protein: CASSDLSYEQYF.

This clonotype has ten or more counts. V gene TRBV20-1 combines with J gene TRBJ2-2, with 11 bases fitting TRBD2. Per the germline V gene, CDR1 is DFQATT and CDR2 is SNEGSKA (reference sequence). V was clipped by 0 bases and J by 1 base; unmatched bases: 4. The CDR3 covers 17 residues. The CDR3 protein is CSARDYGTSGNTGELFF. The CDR3 nucleotides read TGCAGTGCTAGAGACTACGGGACTAGCGGGAACACCGGGGAGCTGTTTTTT.

This clonotype was seen many times. The chain joins TRBV2 to TRBJ1-2; 7 bases map to TRBD1. From germline, CDR1 is SNHLY and CDR2 FYNNEI. The CDR3 has 13 residues. The ends lost 5 bases at V and 3 bases at J; junction bases unmatched: 3. The CDR3: CASSTGTDYGYTF. In nucleotides, the CDR3 is TGTGCCAGCAGTACAGGGACAGACTATGGCTACACCTTC.

A remark on this clonotype: A single base separates this from a much larger clone, so it may be a read error. DNA for the CDR3: TGTGCCAGCTCACCAACTAGCGGGATAGGCTGCGAGCAGTACTTC. Translated, it gives CASSPTSGIGCEQYF. The genes are TRBV18 and TRBJ2-7; 10 nucleotides agree with TRBD2. The CDR3 totals 15 residues. Trimming removed 2 bases from V and 6 bases from J; junction bases left unmatched: 7. Looked up from germline, CDR1 is KGHSH and CDR2 is LQKENI.

This sequence joins TRBV11-2 and TRBJ2-7; 7 bases are shared with TRBD2. CDR1 and CDR2 (germline): SGHAT, FQNNGV. Trimming at V came to 5 bases and at J to 6 bases, leaving 10 bases not matched to a gene. This CDR3 is 14 amino acids long. CDR3 sequence (DNA): TGTGCCAGCAGCCAACAAGCGGGGTATAGCGAGCAGTACGTC. The encoded protein is CASSQQAGYSEQYV.

This clonotype came up many times. V gene TRBV7-8 combines with J gene TRBJ1-1, with 7 bases aligning to TRBD1. J lost 10 bases, V lost 0 bases, and 2 bases had no gene match. Germline V gene data show CDR1 as SGHVS and CDR2 as FQNEAQ. The CDR3 is 12 amino acids. In DNA, the CDR3 is TGTGCCAGCAGCTTAGCGGCAGGGGGAGCTTTCTTT. This gives the protein CASSLAAGGAFF.

This clonotype has a count of ten or more. The chain couples TRBV12-3 or TRBV12-4 to TRBJ2-7; 7 bases match TRBD1. The CDR3 consists of 13 residues. Unmatched junction bases numbered 6, after V lost 6 bases and J lost 4 bases. CDR3 residues: CASSPDRAYEQYF. CDR3 nucleotides: TGTGCCAGCAGCCCAGACAGGGCATACGAGCAGTACTTC.

This clonotype has a count of ten or more. The rearrangement joins TRBV29-1 to TRBJ2-5; 7 bases fit TRBD2. Looked up from germline, CDR1 is SQVTM and CDR2 is ANQGSEA. The V and J ends lost 1 base and 1 base, in that order; junction bases with no gene match: 3. The CDR3 is made up of 14 amino acids. CDR3 coding DNA: TGCAGCGTTGAAGCAGGGAGGGTCCAAGAGACCCAGTACTTC. Amino acids: CSVEAGRVQETQYF.

This clonotype was detected a few times. V is TRBV7-9 and J is TRBJ1-1; D is perhaps TRBD1 (5 bases). V dropped 5 bases and J dropped 11 bases, with 12 bases sitting between them. Per the germline V gene, CDR1 is SEHNR and CDR2 is FQNEAQ (reference sequence). The CDR3 contains 11 residues. Written as DNA, the CDR3 is TGTGCCAGCAGCAACGGGGGATCGGCTTTCTTT. This translates into CASSNGGSAFF.

This clonotype was counted ten times or more. This rearrangement joins TRBV30 to TRBJ1-5, with 7 bases identical to TRBD1. Trimming at V came to 3 bases and at J to 7 bases, leaving 6 bases not matched to a gene. The CDR3 is 13 residues long. Germline V gene sequence: CDR1 GTSNPN, CDR2 SVGIG (reference sequence). The CDR3 spells CAWSFTGVQPQHF. Here the CDR3 DNA reads TGTGCCTGGAGCTTCACAGGGGTCCAGCCCCAGCATTTT.

This chain uses TRBV7-2 with TRBJ1-5; D perhaps matches TRBD1 (5 bases). Germline V gene lookup returns CDR1 SGHTA and CDR2 FQGNSA. The CDR3 totals 17 residues. With 0 bases removed from V and 2 bases from J, the gap between germline ends came to 14 bases. The DNA for the CDR3 is TGTGCCAGCAGCTTAGCGGGGGGGGGGAGGGGCAATCAGCCCCAGCATTTT. It is translated as CASSLAGGGRGNQPQHF.

This clonotype came up a few times. Mismatch with germline at one junction end may stem from a read error. This chain joins TRBV6-1 and TRBJ2-7; TRBD2 agrees at 8 bases. The germline gives CDR1 MNHNS, CDR2 SASEGT. CDR3 length equals 16 residues. The CDR3 DNA follows: TGTGCCAGCAGGAGTCCGGGTCGGGGGGGCGATTACGGGCAGTACTTC. Translating it yields CASRSPGRGGDYGQYF.

This clonotype was seen ten or more times. The chain couples TRBV3-1 to TRBJ2-3; TRBD2 might be the D (5 bases). CDR3 length equals 13 residues. Per the germline V gene, CDR1 is LGHDT and CDR2 is YNNKEL (reference sequence). The V end was cut by 6 bases, the J end by 5 bases, with 12 bases between. The CDR3 spells CASRGGSEDTQYF. As DNA, the CDR3 is TGTGCCAGCAGAGGTGGGAGTGAAGATACGCAGTATTTT.

This clonotype was seen at least ten times. The chain is built from TRBV18 and TRBJ2-1; 12 bases line up with TRBD1. The CDR3 extends over 14 amino acids. CDR1 and CDR2 (germline): KGHSH, LQKENI. The trim removed 8 bases at V and 5 bases at J, leaving 4 bases unmatched. The CDR3 nucleotides are TGTGCCAGCCACCGGGACAGGGGGCACAATGAGCAGTTCTTC. It encodes CASHRDRGHNEQFF.

There are many counts of this clonotype. The chain carries TRBV28 and TRBJ2-5; 7 bases match TRBD1. Germline assignment: CDR1 MDHEN and CDR2 SYDVKM. The CDR3 length is 14 residues. Trimming took 5 bases from V and 5 from J; bases not matched to a gene: 8. CDR3 DNA: TGTGCCAGCAGTCAGAGGGGGCGCCCGGAGACCCAGTACTTC. Protein sequence: CASSQRGRPETQYF.